Listed below are T cell receptor beta chains from one sample, sequenced in a study of glioma-infiltrating T cells after dendritic cell vaccination. Measured with immunoSEQ multiplex PCR; TCRdb has only the in-frame clones, and not every one. The sample lists more than 95,000 clones, 80% to 90% occurring once. The material sequenced was blood, taken before dendritic cell vaccination. These receptors all stem from a human donor with glioblastoma. CDR3s include the opening cysteine and the closing phenylalanine or tryptophan. D genes are given only for firm matches. Clone size appears in some rows only: once, few, many, or a class for an expanded clone.

>NA|TRBJ1-1|NA|TRBV5-1
TGCGCCAGCAGCTTTTCCTGGGAGATGAACACTGAAGCTTTCTTT
CASSFSWEMNTEAFF
>TRBD2|TRBJ2-1|NA|TRBV5-1
TGCGCCAGCAGTTCACCCAAACTAGCGATCAAGGGGAATGAGCAGTTCTTC
CASSSPKLAIKGNEQFF
>TRBD1|TRBJ1-6|NA|TRBV7-2
TGTGCCAGCAGCTACCGAGGGGGCCCTCCGGGGATTTCACCCCTCCACTTT
CASSYRGGPPGISPLHF
>NA|TRBJ2-2|NA|TRBV18
TGTGCCAGCTCCCCCTCGGCCGGGGAGCTGTTTTTT
CASSPSAGELFF
>NA|TRBJ2-2|NA|TRBV7-2
TGTGCCAGCAGCCCCACGCGCACCGGGGAGCTGTTTTTT
CASSPTRTGELFF
>NA|TRBJ1-2|few|TRBV28
TGTGCCAGCAGCCCGCGGTTTGGCTACACCTTC
CASSPRFGYTF
>TRBD1|TRBJ1-6|NA|TRBV5-6
TGTGCCAGCAGCAAAAGGAGGGGGCGCAATTCACCCCTCCACTTT
CASSKRRGRNSPLHF
>TRBD1|TRBJ1-5|few|TRBV30
TGTGCCTGGAGGGACAGGGGAGACCAGCCCCAGCATTTT
CAWRDRGDQPQHF
>TRBD2|TRBJ2-3|NA|TRBV6-6
TGTGCCAGCAGTGCGGGACTAGCGGTCCCAGATACGCAGTATTTT
CASSAGLAVPDTQYF
>TRBD1|TRBJ2-1|NA|TRBV29-1
TGCAGCGTTGAAGGAGGTCGGACAGGTAATGAGCAGTTCTTC
CSVEGGRTGNEQFF
>TRBD2|TRBJ2-3|NA|TRBV7-2
TGTGCCAGCAGCTCCCCCCAGCGGGGGGCTAGCACAGATACGCAGTATTTT
CASSSPQRGASTDTQYF
>NA|TRBJ1-2|NA|TRBV12-5
TGTGCTAGCCTGACGGGGAACTATGGCTACACCTTC
CASLTGNYGYTF
>NA|TRBJ2-1|NA|TRBV9
TGTGCCAGCACCATGGGGCCACATGAGCAGTTCTTC
CASTMGPHEQFF
>TRBD1|TRBJ1-2|once|TRBV5-4
TGTGCCAGCAGCCTCGCTGGGCTACAGGGGATCTATGGCTACACCTTC
CASSLAGLQGIYGYTF
>NA|TRBJ2-3|NA|TRBV21-1
TGTGCCAGCAGCAAAGTGCTAGCGGGTAGCACAGATACGCAGTATTTT
CASSKVLAGSTDTQYF
>NA|TRBJ2-7|NA|TRBV5-5
TGTGCCAGCAGCTTGGAAAGCTGGGCATCCTACGAGCAGTACTTC
CASSLESWASYEQYF
>NA|TRBJ2-6|NA|TRBV7-2
TGTGCCAGCGGCCAATCACAGGGAGCCGCCTCTGGGGCCAACGTCCTGACTTTC
CASGQSQGAASGANVLTF
>TRBD2|TRBJ2-1|NA|TRBV30
TGTGCCTGGGGGTGGGGGAGGGCGGATGAGCAGTTCTTC
CAWGWGRADEQFF
>NA|TRBJ1-5|NA|TRBV7-6
TGTGCCAGCAGCTTAGAGGGGCATCAGCCCCAGCATTTT
CASSLEGHQPQHF
>TRBD2|TRBJ2-1|NA|TRBV5-1
TGCGCCAGCAGCTTGGACGGGACTAGCGGGGGTTCCTACAATGAGCAGTTCTTC
CASSLDGTSGGSYNEQFF